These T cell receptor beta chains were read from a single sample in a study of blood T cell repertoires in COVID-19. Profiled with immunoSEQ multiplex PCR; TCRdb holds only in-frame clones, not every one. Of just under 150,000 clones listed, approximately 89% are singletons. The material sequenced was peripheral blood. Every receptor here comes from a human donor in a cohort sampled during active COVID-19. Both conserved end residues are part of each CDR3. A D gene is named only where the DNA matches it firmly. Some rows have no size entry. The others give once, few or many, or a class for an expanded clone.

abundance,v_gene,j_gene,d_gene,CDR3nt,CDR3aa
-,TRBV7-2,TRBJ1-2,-,TGTGCCAGCAGCCCACCAGGGTGGTTGAACTATGGCTACACCTTC,CASSPPGWLNYGYTF
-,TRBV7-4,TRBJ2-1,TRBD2,TGTGCCAGCAGCTTAGATAGCGGGGGTGGCTATGAGCAGTTCTTC,CASSLDSGGGYEQFF
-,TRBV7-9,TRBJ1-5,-,TGTGCCAGCAAGGTAAGGGGACTCGATCAGCCCCAGCATTTT,CASKVRGLDQPQHF
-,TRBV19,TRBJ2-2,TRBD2,TGTGCCAGCGCGGGGGTCCCCACCGGGGAGCTGTTTTTT,CASAGVPTGELFF
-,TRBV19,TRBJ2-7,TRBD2,TGTGCCAGTAGTGGGACTATCAGCTACGAGCAGTACTTC,CASSGTISYEQYF
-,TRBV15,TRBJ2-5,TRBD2,TGTGCCACCAGCACTGGACTAGCGGTGGGGGAGACCCAGTACTTC,CATSTGLAVGETQYF
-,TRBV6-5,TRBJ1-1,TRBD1,TGTGCCAGCAGTCCTACGGACAGGGACACTGAAGCTTTCTTT,CASSPTDRDTEAFF
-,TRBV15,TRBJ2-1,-,TGTGCCACCAGCAAGGAGGTGGCCGCCAATGAGCAGTTCTTC,CATSKEVAANEQFF
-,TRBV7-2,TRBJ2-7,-,TGTGCCAGCAGCTTAGGGTCTAGCGTCTACGAGCAGTACTTC,CASSLGSSVYEQYF
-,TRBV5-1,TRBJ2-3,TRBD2,TGCGCCAGCACTCACTTTAGCGGGGGGCGGGGAGATACGCAGTATTTT,CASTHFSGGRGDTQYF
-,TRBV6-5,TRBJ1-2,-,TGTGCCAGCAGTTACATCTCAGGGAACTATGGCTACACCTTC,CASSYISGNYGYTF
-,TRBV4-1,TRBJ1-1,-,TGCGCCAGCAGCCACAACTCCTTTAGCACTGAAGCTTTCTTT,CASSHNSFSTEAFF
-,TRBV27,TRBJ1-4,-,TGTGCCAGCATCAAGGGGGTTCGTAATGAAAAACTGTTTTTT,CASIKGVRNEKLFF
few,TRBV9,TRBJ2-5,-,TGTGCCAGCAGCGTAATGGGGGGCCAAGAGACCCAGTACTTC,CASSVMGGQETQYF
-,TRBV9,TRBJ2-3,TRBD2,TGTGCCAGCAGCGAATATGGAGCGCGGGGGGAGACAGATACGCAGTATTTT,CASSEYGARGETDTQYF
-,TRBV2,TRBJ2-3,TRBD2,TGTGCCAGCAGTGATGACCAGCGGGGGGACACAGATACGCAGTATTTT,CASSDDQRGDTDTQYF
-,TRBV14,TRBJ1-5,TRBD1,TGTGCCAGCAGACTCGACAGGGGTTGGTGTCAGCCCCAGCATTTT,CASRLDRGWCQPQHF
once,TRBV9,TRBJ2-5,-,TGTGCCAGCAGCGTAACCCGTGGGGCCCAAGAGACCCAGTACTTC,CASSVTRGAQETQYF
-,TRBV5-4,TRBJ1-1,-,TGTGCCAGCAGCTTGGCCAGGGTCGGTACTGAAGCTTTCTTT,CASSLARVGTEAFF
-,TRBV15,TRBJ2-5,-,TGTGCCACCAGCGGAACCTCGGACAAGGTCTGGTACCAAGAGACCCAGTACTTC,CATSGTSDKVWYQETQYF
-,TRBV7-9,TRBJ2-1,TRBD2,TGTGCCAGCAGCATGCTGACTAGCGGGGGCGACAGCTCCTACAATGAGCAGTTCTTC,CASSMLTSGGDSSYNEQFF
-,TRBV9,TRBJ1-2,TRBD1,TGTGCCAGCAGCGCCGTCGTCCAGGGGGGTGGCTACACCTTC,CASSAVVQGGGYTF
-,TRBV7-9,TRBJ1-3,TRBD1,TGTGCCAGCAGCTCAAAAGACAGGGGGCTAGGAAACACCATATATTTT,CASSSKDRGLGNTIYF
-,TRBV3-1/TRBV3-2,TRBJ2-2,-,TGTGCCAGCAGCCAGCCGGACTCTTTGGGTACCGGGGAGCTGTTTTTT,CASSQPDSLGTGELFF
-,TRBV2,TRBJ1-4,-,TGTGCCAGCACTACGGAGGGAACTAATGAAAAACTGTTTTTT,CASTTEGTNEKLFF
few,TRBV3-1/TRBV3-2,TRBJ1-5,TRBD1,TGTGCCAGCAGCAAGGGGACAGGGCATCAGCCCCAGCATTTT,CASSKGTGHQPQHF
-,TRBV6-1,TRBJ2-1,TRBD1,TGTGCCAGCAGTGAGGCGACAGGGGGGCCCCACTTGGAGTTCTTC,CASSEATGGPHLEFF
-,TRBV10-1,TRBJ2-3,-,TGCGCCAGCAGTGGGGACATTAGTACCCGTACAGATACGCAGTATTTT,CASSGDISTRTDTQYF
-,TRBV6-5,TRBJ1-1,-,TGTGCCAGCAGACGAACGGTGAACACTGAAGCTTTCTTT,CASRRTVNTEAFF
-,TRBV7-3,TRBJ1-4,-,TGTGCCAGCAGCTCTTGCCGAGGGACAACTAATGAAAAACTGTTTTTT,CASSSCRGTTNEKLFF
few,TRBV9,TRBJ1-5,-,TGTGCCAGCAGCGTAGGTGAGGATCGCAATCAGCCCCAGCATTTT,CASSVGEDRNQPQHF
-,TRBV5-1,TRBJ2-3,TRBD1,TGCGCCAGCAGCCACGCAACACCGGGACAGGATCGATATTTT,CASSHATPGQDRYF
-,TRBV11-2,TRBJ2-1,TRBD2,TGTGCCAGCAGCCCCGAAGCGGGGGGCTGGAATGAGCAGTTCTTC,CASSPEAGGWNEQFF
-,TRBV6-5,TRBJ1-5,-,TGTGCCACCTATTGGCAGTCGGGACAGCCCCAGCATTTT,CATYWQSGQPQHF
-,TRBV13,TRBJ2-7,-,TGTGCCAGCAGCTTCCCGGGAAGCTACGAGCAGTACTTC,CASSFPGSYEQYF
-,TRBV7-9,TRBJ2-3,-,TGTGCCAGCAGCTTAGGGGGCCTCTCTGCAGATACGCAGTATTTT,CASSLGGLSADTQYF
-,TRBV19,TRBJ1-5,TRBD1,TGTGCCAGTAGTCCCGGACAGGCCGGCGGTCAGCCCCAGCATTTT,CASSPGQAGGQPQHF
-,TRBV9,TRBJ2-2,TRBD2,TGTGCCAGCAGCACCCGGGTAGCGGGGGGTACCGGGGAGCTGTTTTTT,CASSTRVAGGTGELFF
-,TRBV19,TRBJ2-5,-,TGTGCCAGTAGTATCTCGCGGGGAGAGACCCAGTACTTC,CASSISRGETQYF
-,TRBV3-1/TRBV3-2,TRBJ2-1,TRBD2,TGTGCCAGCAGCCAAGATCTAGCGGGGTACAATGAGCAGTTCTTC,CASSQDLAGYNEQFF
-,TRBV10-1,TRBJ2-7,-,TGCGCCAGCAGCGATACCGGGACATTCTACGAGCAGTACTTC,CASSDTGTFYEQYF
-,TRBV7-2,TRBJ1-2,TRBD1,TGTGCCAGCAGCTCCGAAGGACAGGATTATGGCTACACCTTC,CASSSEGQDYGYTF
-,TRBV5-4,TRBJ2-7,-,TGTGCCAGCAGCTTGGGTCCCGCGGGGATCAACGAGCAGTACTTC,CASSLGPAGINEQYF
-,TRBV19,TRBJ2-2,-,TGTGCCAGTAGTACGGACAGATCGGCCACCGGGGAGCTGTTTTTT,CASSTDRSATGELFF
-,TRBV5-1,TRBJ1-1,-,TGCGCCAGCAGCTTGGACAGACCGAACACTGAAGCTTTCTTT,CASSLDRPNTEAFF
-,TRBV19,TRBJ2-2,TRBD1,TGTGCCAGTAGATTGGGAGACAGGGAAACCGGGGAGCTGTTTTTT,CASRLGDRETGELFF
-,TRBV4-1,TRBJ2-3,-,TGCGCCAGCAGCCACCTAGGGACTCCCCAGCAAGATACGCAGTATTTT,CASSHLGTPQQDTQYF
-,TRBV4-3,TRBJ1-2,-,TGCGCCTCCAGCGACCTAGGACAGAGATATGGCTACACCTTC,CASSDLGQRYGYTF
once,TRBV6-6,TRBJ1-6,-,TGTGCCAGCAGTTACTCTCAGGGCGGTAATTCACCCCTCCACTTT,CASSYSQGGNSPLHF
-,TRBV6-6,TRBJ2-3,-,TGTGCCAGCAGTTGGCCACATCAGGGTGGAAGGGATACGCAGTATTTT,CASSWPHQGGRDTQYF
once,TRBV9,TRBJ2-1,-,TGTGCCAGCAGCGGCACCCCTACGTCCAATGAGCAGTTCTTC,CASSGTPTSNEQFF
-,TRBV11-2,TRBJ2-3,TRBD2,TGTGCCAGCAGCCGACGGCCCCCTCGTTCTAGCGGGGTCGAGGATACGCAGTATTTT,CASSRRPPRSSGVEDTQYF
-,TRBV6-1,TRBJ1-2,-,TGTGCCAGCAGTGAACAGGACATCGGCTATGGCTACACCTTC,CASSEQDIGYGYTF
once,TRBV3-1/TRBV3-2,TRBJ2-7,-,TGTGCCAGCAGCCCCCTTTTGACTTCTTACGAGCAGTACTTC,CASSPLLTSYEQYF
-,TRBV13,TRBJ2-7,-,TGTGCCAGCAGCACGGACAGACTCTCCTACGAGCAGTACTTC,CASSTDRLSYEQYF